What follows are 15 T cell receptor beta chains derived from one specimen sequenced in a study of T cell clonality in common variable immunodeficiency (dated by TCRdb to 2015 to 2017). The method behind the library was the immunoSEQ multiplex PCR assay. This immuneACCESS table, as held by TCRdb, lists in-frame sequences with V and J called but not all clones. Of the missing ones, under half trace to an unresolved V gene in checked studies; the others have no known cause. The table gives tens of thousands of clones for this sample, with none occurring only once. Roughly 4.5% of the sample lies in the top ten. The sequenced sample consisted of peripheral blood mononuclear cells. The receptor set was obtained from a person aged 18 to 75 in good health.

This clone was picked up many times. The read ends 3 residues before the CDR3 terminus; that terminus is restored from the germline J gene. The chain uses TRBV7-3 and TRBJ2-5; D remains unclear. CDR3 length equals 17 residues. The V and J ends lost 2 bases and 0 bases respectively, with 16 bases between them. Germline-derived CDR1 and CDR2 are SGHTA and FQGTGA. CDR3 protein: CASSLVRQITHQETQYF. The covered CDR3 bases are TGTGCCAGCAGCTTAGTTCGCCAGATCACCCACCAAGAGACC.

This clone was seen a handful of times. The read gets to within 3 residues of the CDR3 end, and the germline J gene fills in the rest. This chain links TRBV11-2 with TRBJ1-1, with a weak D call TRBD1 (5 bases). CDR1 is SGHAT and CDR2 is FQNNGV in the germline V gene. V lost 1 base and J lost 7, with 10 bases in between. The CDR3 covers 13 residues. The CDR3 DNA, read in part, is TGTGCCAGCAGCTTAGTGGAGGGGTTTGAA. Translation: CASSLVEGFE. The CDR3 in full is CASSLVEGFEAFF.

At least ten counts were recorded for this clone. The CDR3 end lies 3 residues beyond the end of the read and is filled in from the germline J gene. The chain carries TRBV4-2 and TRBJ1-2; D call uncertain. Between the trimmed V and J ends, which lost 0 bases and 7 bases, there was a span of 15 bases. The CDR3 totals 15 residues. CDR1 and CDR2 (germline): LGHNA, YNFKEQ. The CDR3: CASSQDGNLNGGYTF. Incomplete CDR3 DNA: TGTGCCAGCAGCCAAGATGGTAACTTGAACGGTGGC.

The CDR3 here is CASSTPTSGRSHDYTF. Incomplete CDR3 DNA: TGTGCCAGTAGTACCCCGACTAGCGGGAGGTCCCATGAC. The chain is built from TRBV19 and TRBJ1-2, with D uncertain. The sequenced fragment ends 3 residues before the CDR3 boundary, so the rest is inferred from the germline J gene. CDR1 LNHDA and CDR2 SQIVND come from the germline V gene (reference sequence). This CDR3 spans 16 amino acids.

This clone occurred many times. This CDR3 reads CASSYPGLADTDTQYF. CDR3 bases read: TGTGCCAGCAGCTATCCGGGACTAGCGGACACAGATACG. V and J are TRBV5-4 and TRBJ2-3; 11 bases map to TRBD2. The read falls 3 residues short of the CDR3 end, and the missing part is taken from the germline J gene. CDR1 is SGHNT and CDR2 is YYREEE in the germline V gene (reference sequence). The V gene end was trimmed by 3 bases and the J gene end by 2 bases; junction bases not matched to a gene: 5. This CDR3 comprises 16 residues.

Concerning this clone: Sequencing ends 3 residues short of the CDR3 end; the germline J gene provides the rest. The chain joins TRBV18 to TRBJ2-7; the D gene is possibly TRBD2 (5 bases). CDR3 size: 15 residues. Germline values: CDR1 KGHSH, CDR2 LQKENI. Trimming left V 3 bases short and J 0 bases short, with 12 bases between. Incomplete CDR3 DNA: TGTGCCAGCTCACCTTCCTTAGCGTACTCCTACGAG. Protein: CASSPSLAYSYE. The full CDR3 reads CASSPSLAYSYEQYF.

Ten or more counts support this clone. The read ends 3 residues before the CDR3 terminus; that terminus is restored from the germline J gene. The V and J genes are TRBV12-3 or TRBV12-4 and TRBJ2-7; weak D call: TRBD1 (5 bases). Trimming cost V 5 bases and J 0 bases, with 11 bases left between them. The CDR3 totals 14 residues. The sequenced CDR3 bases are TGTGCCAGCAGTCCTACAGGCCTCTCCTACGAG. Its translation is CASSPTGLSYE. The complete CDR3 protein is CASSPTGLSYEQYF.

This clone was recorded at least ten times. The read comes to an end 3 residues before the CDR3 does, leaving the germline J gene to fill in the end. The rearrangement joins TRBV6-2 or TRBV6-3 to TRBJ2-7; 7 bases are a match to TRBD2. Losses at the gene ends were 5 bases for V and 5 bases for J; bases not matched to a gene: 12. The germline V gene encodes CDR1 MNHEY and CDR2 SVGEGT. The CDR3 is 15 amino acids. CDR3 DNA (partial): TGTGCCAGCAGTCAACTCGGCGGGAGTATCGACGAG. The encoded protein is CASSQLGGSIDE. The complete CDR3 reads CASSQLGGSIDEQYF.

There are a few counts of this clone. An end of the junction differs from the germline gene, which may be a read error. The sequenced fragment ends 3 residues before the CDR3 boundary, so the rest is inferred from the germline J gene. The chain couples TRBV7-7 to TRBJ2-3, with D perhaps matching TRBD1 (6 bases). The germline V gene encodes CDR1 SSHAT and CDR2 FNYEAQ (reference sequence). This CDR3 region has 11 residues. The DNA read from the CDR3 is TGTGCTAGCAGCCAGGGGGATACG. It codes for CASSQGDT. The whole CDR3 protein is CASSQGDTQYF.

This clone was recorded many times. Read data end 3 residues before the CDR3 end; the end is taken from the germline J gene. The rearrangement joins TRBV7-9 to TRBJ1-6, with a possible D match to TRBD1 (5 bases). V lost 8 bases and J lost 7, with 15 bases in between. Looked up from germline, CDR1 is SEHNR and CDR2 is FQNEAQ (reference sequence). The CDR3 has 14 amino acids. CDR3: CASRKGANNSPLHF. Partial CDR3 DNA: TGTGCCAGCCGAAAAGGGGCGAACAATTCACCC.

In this sample, this clone turned up a few times. Germline and junction disagree at one end, which may indicate a read error. The sequenced fragment ends 3 residues before the CDR3 boundary, so the rest is inferred from the germline J gene. The V and J genes are TRBV11-3 and TRBJ1-1; a weak D match, TRBD1 (6 bases). The CDR3 has 13 amino acids. Germline V gene data show CDR1 as SGHNT and CDR2 as YENEEA. The CDR3 region is CASSSGVKTDAFF. CDR3 DNA, as far as it was read: TGTGCCAGCAGCTCAGGGGTAAAGACTGAC. Filled out from reference TRBV11-3 and TRBJ1-1, the complete variable domain reads EAGVVQSPRYKIIEKKQPVAFWCNPISGHNTLYWYLQNLGQGPELLIRYENEEAVDDSQLPKDRFSAERLKGVDSTLKIQPAELGDSAVYLCASSSGVKTDAFFGQGTRLTVV.

This clone was recorded at least ten times. The read terminates 3 residues ahead of where the CDR3 ends, so the germline J gene completes it. The chain employs TRBV18 and TRBJ1-5; D is undetermined. This CDR3 region has 13 residues. Germline CDR1 KGHSH, CDR2 LQKENI. V lost 1 base to trimming and J lost 7 bases, with 8 bases between them. CDR3 protein: CASSPQANQPQHF. The sequenced CDR3 bases are TGTGCCAGCTCACCACAGGCCAACCAGCCC.

This clone was found many times. Sequencing ends 3 residues short of the CDR3 end; the germline J gene provides the rest. This chain connects TRBV30 to TRBJ2-7; 8 bases are a match to TRBD2. Trimming cost V 2 bases and J 5 bases; bases outside gene matches: 5. There are 13 residues in the CDR3. Looked up from germline, CDR1 is GTSNPN and CDR2 is SVGIG (reference sequence). This CDR3 reads CAWSPDSGNEQYF. The CDR3 bases that were read are TGTGCCTGGAGTCCCGATAGCGGGAACGAG.

Remarks on this clone: Read sequence stops 3 residues before the CDR3 end, and the germline J gene provides the missing end. The chain joins TRBV29-1 to TRBJ1-2, with D possibly being TRBD1 (6 bases). CDR3 length equals 10 residues. Germline values: CDR1 SQVTM, CDR2 ANQGSEA. V lost 4 bases and J lost 6, with 6 bases in between. The DNA read from the CDR3 is TGCAGCGTTGGACAGGATGGC. It translates to CSVGQDG. The complete CDR3 sequence is CSVGQDGYTF. The variable domain in full, completed from reference TRBV29-1 and TRBJ1-2, reads SAVISQKPSRDICQRGTSLTIQCQVDSQVTMMFWYRQQPGQSLTLIATANQGSEATYESGFVIDKFPISRPNLTFSTLTVSNMSPEDSSIYLCSVGQDGYTFGSGTRLTVV.

This clone was seen at least ten times. The read halts 3 residues ahead of the CDR3 end, with the missing end drawn from the germline J gene. The gene calls are TRBV14 and TRBJ2-1, with TRBD1 matching over 9 bases. The ends lost 7 bases at V and 4 bases at J; junction bases unmatched: 20. The germline V gene has CDR1 SGHDN and CDR2 FVKESK. This CDR3 is built from 19 residues. CDR3 bases read: TGTGCCAGCAATGGCCTCGCCAAACAGGGGACAGGGACGTACAATGAG. Its protein is CASNGLAKQGTGTYNE. The whole CDR3 protein is CASNGLAKQGTGTYNEQFF. The whole variable domain, remainder taken from reference TRBV14 and TRBJ2-1, is EAGVTQFPSHSVIEKGQTVTLRCDPISGHDNLYWYRRVMGKEIKFLLHFVKESKQDESGMPNNRFLAERTGGTYSTLKVQPAELEDSGVYFCASNGLAKQGTGTYNEQFFGPGTRLTVL.